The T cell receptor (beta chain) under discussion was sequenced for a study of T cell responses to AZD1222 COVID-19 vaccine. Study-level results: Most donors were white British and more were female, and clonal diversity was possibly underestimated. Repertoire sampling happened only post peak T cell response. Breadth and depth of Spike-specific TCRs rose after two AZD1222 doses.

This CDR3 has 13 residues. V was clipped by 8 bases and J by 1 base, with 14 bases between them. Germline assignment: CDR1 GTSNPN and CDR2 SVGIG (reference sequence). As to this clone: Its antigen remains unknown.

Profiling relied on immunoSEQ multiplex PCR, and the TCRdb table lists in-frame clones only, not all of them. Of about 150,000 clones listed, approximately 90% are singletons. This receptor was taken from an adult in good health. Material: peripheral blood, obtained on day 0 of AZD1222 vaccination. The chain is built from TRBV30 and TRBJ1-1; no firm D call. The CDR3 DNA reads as TGTGCCGGGGAGACCATGGGGAACACTGAAGCTTTCTTT. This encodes CAGETMGNTEAFF.